This T cell receptor (beta chain) originates from a study of cytomegalovirus exposure and HLA in healthy donors. The CDR3 runs to 13 residues. Trimming left V 2 bases short and J 3 bases short, with 6 bases between. Germline values: CDR1 MNHEY, CDR2 SMNVEV (reference sequence). With 60 Vbeta and 13 Jbeta primers, the PCR was carried out. The data were produced by immunoSEQ multiplex PCR, yet TCRdb's version contains in-frame clones alone and is incomplete. This table holds around 53,000 clones, 70% to 85% found once. This receptor was identified in a middle-aged man in good health and CMV-seronegative. The sample consisted of PBMCs. The chain joins TRBV27 to TRBJ2-3; D is possibly TRBD1 (6 bases). CDR3 sequence: CASSLTGTDTQYF. The CDR3 region has the DNA TGTGCCAGCAGTTTAACAGGGACAGATACGCAGTATTTT.